This T cell receptor beta chain is from a study of identical twins. Findings and caveats of the study: Weaker excess twin sharing was seen among beta out-of-frame sequences.

V was clipped by 5 bases and J by 2 bases, with 17 bases between them. Germline CDR1 reads MGHDK; CDR2 reads SYGVNS. There are 16 residues in the CDR3. With regard to this clonotype: Antigen unknown.

TCRdb redid the calling of the 5' RACE reads with MiXCR, one entry per CDR3 protein. Of about 690,000 distinct CDR3 sequences listed, 21% are singletons. The sample was also reused in another study, on T cells expressing NK-cell markers. Per that paper: Repertoires of TCR beta were obtained from T cells sorted as CD3+CD56+NKG2C+, CD3+CD56+NKG2C- and CD3+CD56-NKG2C+.

The chain couples TRBV25-1 to TRBJ2-3; TRBD2 might be the D (6 bases). The clonotype comes from a young woman in good health. The sample comprised PBMCs. The CDR3 reads CASSSDSGTFTDTQYF. The CDR3 DNA sequence: TGTGCCAGCAGTTCCGATAGCGGTACCTTCACAGATACGCAGTATTTT. The variable domain in full, with the rest retrieved from reference TRBV25-1 and TRBJ2-3, is EADIYQTPRYLVIGTGKKITLECSQTMGHDKMYWYQQDPGMELHLIHYSYGVNSTEKGDLSSESTVSRIRTEHFPLTLESARPSHTSQYLCASSSDSGTFTDTQYFGPGTRLTVL.